Following are 32 T cell receptor beta chains from one sample sequenced in a study of blood T cells in healthy people across ages. The use of a sample-barcoded 5' primer and a J-beta primer mix characterized a second PCR of roughly 6 to 12 cycles. TCRdb itself ran the 5' RACE reads through MiXCR, one entry per CDR3 protein. This table holds nearly 1 million distinct CDR3 sequences, roughly 50% found once. Sample: blood. The receptor set was obtained from a woman aged 55-69 years in good health.

This chain joins TRBV5-1 and TRBJ1-1; possible D gene TRBD1, 6 bases. CDR3 length: 14 amino acids. The ends were cut back, 3 bases at V and 8 bases at J, with 17 bases in the middle. Germline CDR1 and CDR2: SGHRS and YFSETQ. This chain's CDR3 is CASSWGAEGSEAFF. The CDR3 bases are TGCGCCAGCAGCTGGGGGGCAGAGGGGAGCGAAGCTTTCTTT. Filled out from reference TRBV5-1 and TRBJ1-1, the complete variable domain reads KAGVTQTPRYLIKTRGQQVTLSCSPISGHRSVSWYQQTPGQGLQFLFEYFSETQRNKGNFPGRFSGRQFSNSRSEMNVSTLELGDSALYLCASSWGAEGSEAFFGQGTRLTVV.

The rearrangement links TRBV2 to TRBJ1-2; TRBD1 matches 9 bases. CDR3 length: 13 amino acids. Per germline, CDR1 SNHLY and CDR2 FYNNEI. The V and J ends lost 7 bases and 5 bases, in that order; junction bases with no gene match: 5. CDR3 region: CASTGQGLYGYTF. The CDR3 DNA reads as TGTGCCAGCACGGGACAGGGCTTGTATGGCTACACCTTC. Full variable domain (remainder filled in from reference TRBV2 and TRBJ1-2): EPEVTQTPSHQVTQMGQEVILRCVPISNHLYFYWYRQILGQKVEFLVSFYNNEISEKSEIFDDQFSVERPDGSNFTLKIRSTKLEDSAMYFCASTGQGLYGYTFGSGTRLTVV.

The CDR3 region has the DNA TGTGCCTGGAGACAGGGACAGGGAGGAGAGACCCAGTACTTC. Translation gives CAWRQGQGGETQYF. This sequence joins TRBV30 and TRBJ2-5; 9 bases are a match to TRBD1. Germline-derived CDR1 and CDR2 are GTSNPN and SVGIG (reference sequence). J was trimmed by 4 bases and V by 3 bases; bases with no gene match: 6. This CDR3 is 14 amino acids long.

The rearrangement joins TRBV2 to TRBJ2-3; D perhaps matches TRBD2 (6 bases). The CDR3 length is 16 residues. CDR1 SNHLY and CDR2 FYNNEI come from the germline V gene. The ends were cut back, 1 base at V and 4 bases at J, with 15 bases in the middle. The CDR3 region is CASSEGQRVGADTQYF. The CDR3 DNA sequence: TGTGCCAGCAGTGAAGGGCAGCGGGTTGGGGCAGATACGCAGTATTTT.

J is TRBJ1-2 and V is TRBV14; D is ambiguous. CDR1 SGHDN and CDR2 FVKESK come from the germline V gene. V lost 0 bases and J 8 bases, leaving 7 bases between the germline ends. The CDR3 loop spans 12 amino acids. The CDR3 coding sequence is TGTGCCAGCAGCCAAGAGGGTAGCGGCTACACCTTC. As protein: CASSQEGSGYTF.

The J gene is TRBJ2-1, the V gene TRBV29-1, with TRBD2 matching over 13 bases. Losses at the gene ends were 5 bases for V and 4 bases for J; bases not matched to a gene: 2. Germline CDR1 reads SQVTM; CDR2 reads ANQGSEA. The CDR3 runs 14 residues. The CDR3 loop is CSVRGLAGYNEQFF. CDR3 nucleotide sequence: TGCAGCGTTCGGGGACTAGCGGGATACAATGAGCAGTTCTTC.

This sequence joins TRBV5-5 and TRBJ2-7; D possibly corresponds to TRBD1 (6 bases). V was clipped by 4 bases and J by 3 bases, with 14 bases between them. The germline CDR1 and CDR2 sequences are SGHKS and YYEKEE (reference sequence). The CDR3 covers 14 residues. The CDR3 region is CASSVDTGLYEQYF. The CDR3, as DNA: TGTGCCAGCAGCGTAGACACAGGGCTCTACGAGCAGTACTTC.

This clonotype was seen only a few times. The chain links TRBV5-5 to TRBJ1-5; D ambiguous. This CDR3 contains 13 residues. Germline V gives CDR1 SGHKS, CDR2 YYEKEE (reference sequence). Trimming shortened V by 4 bases and J by 5 bases, and 10 bases separated the two germline ends. CDR3 DNA: TGTGCCAGCAGCCAAACCCCATATCAGCCCCAGCATTTT. Protein sequence: CASSQTPYQPQHF.

The genes are TRBV5-1 and TRBJ1-2; no clear D. V lost 4 bases and J 0 bases, leaving 16 bases between the germline ends. Germline CDR1 reads SGHRS; CDR2 reads YFSETQ. This CDR3 has 16 amino acids. CDR3 sequence: CASSPRPSSANYGYTF. The CDR3 DNA reads TGCGCCAGCAGCCCTCGACCGAGCTCAGCTAACTATGGCTACACCTTC.

This chain connects TRBV30 to TRBJ1-5; tentative D call: TRBD1 (6 bases). Trimming stripped 0 bases from V and 1 base from J, with 10 bases between. Germline V CDR1 and CDR2: GTSNPN, SVGIG (reference sequence). There are 15 residues in the CDR3. DNA for the CDR3: TGTGCCTGGAGTGTATCGGGACACAGCAATCAGCCCCAGCATTTT. It specifies CAWSVSGHSNQPQHF. The variable domain in full, with the rest retrieved from reference TRBV30 and TRBJ1-5, is SQTIHQWPATLVQPVGSPLSLECTVEGTSNPNLYWYRQAAGRGLQLLFYSVGIGQISSEVPQNLSASRPQDRQFILSSKKLLLSDSGFYLCAWSVSGHSNQPQHFGDGTRLSIL.

The chain recombines TRBV21-1 with TRBJ2-1. TRBV21-1 is recorded as a pseudogene. The CDR3 length is 15 residues. The CDR3 is CASSKAPLSSNEQFF. In DNA, the CDR3 is TGTGCCAGCAGCAAAGCCCCACTTAGTAGCAATGAGCAGTTCTTC.

The V gene is TRBV20-1, the J gene TRBJ2-7; D may be TRBD1 or TRBD2 (5 bases each). V was trimmed by 6 bases and J by 1 base, leaving 13 bases between them. CDR1 DFQATT and CDR2 SNEGSKA come from the germline V gene (reference sequence). The CDR3 is 13 amino acids. The CDR3 loop reads CSARPGPSYEQYF. The CDR3 region has the DNA TGCAGTGCCAGACCGGGACCTTCCTACGAGCAGTACTTC.

In this sample, this clonotype turned up a few times. The V and J genes are TRBV4-2 and TRBJ2-5; 9 bases are a match to TRBD1. The CDR3 runs 15 residues. The junction had 5 bases not matched to a gene; V was cut back by 3 bases and J by 3 bases. Germline CDR1 reads LGHNA; CDR2 reads YNFKEQ. CDR3 nucleotides: TGTGCCAGCAGCCAGCAAGGACAGGGGAAAGAGACCCAGTACTTC. It yields the protein CASSQQGQGKETQYF.

Notes on this clonotype: Its ends do not fully match the called genes, so a read error is possible. The chain joins TRBV20-1 to TRBJ2-7, with unresolved D. Germline assignment: CDR1 DFQATT and CDR2 SNEGSKA (reference sequence). The CDR3 runs to 14 residues. CDR3 nucleotide sequence: TGCAGTGCTGGAGATCCTGGAGCTGCCTACGAGCAGTACTTC. It yields the protein CSAGDPGAAYEQYF.

The genes are TRBV20-1 and TRBJ2-3; D tentatively reads TRBD1 or TRBD2 (5 bases each). The CDR3 is made up of 15 amino acids. CDR1 is DFQATT and CDR2 is SNEGSKA in the germline V gene (reference sequence). Between the trimmed V and J ends, which lost 3 bases and 1 base, there was a span of 14 bases. DNA of the CDR3: TGCAGTGCTAGGTTGTTCGGGGCGGGCACAGATACGCAGTATTTT. Translating gives CSARLFGAGTDTQYF.

V and J are TRBV5-5 and TRBJ2-5; 10 bases align to TRBD2. V shed 4 bases and J 4 bases; nucleotides not matched to a gene: 13. This CDR3 region has 17 residues. Germline V lookup: CDR1 SGHKS, CDR2 YYEKEE (reference sequence). The CDR3 protein is CASSVRVAGGGTETQYF. CDR3 sequence (DNA): TGTGCCAGCAGCGTCAGGGTAGCGGGAGGAGGGACAGAGACCCAGTACTTC.

This clonotype was picked up a small number of times. This chain uses TRBV4-1 with TRBJ2-3; no definite D call. V was cut by 0 bases and J by 4 bases, with 11 bases left in between. Germline lookup yields CDR1 MGHRA and CDR2 YSYEKL. The CDR3 loop spans 15 amino acids. CDR3 loop: CASSQEGLKADTQYF. Here the CDR3 DNA reads TGCGCCAGCAGCCAAGAGGGCTTAAAGGCAGATACGCAGTATTTT.

This clonotype showed up just a few times. The chain combines TRBV5-4 with TRBJ1-2; tentatively, D is TRBD1 (6 bases). There are 15 residues in the CDR3. CDR1 is SGHNT and CDR2 is YYREEE in the germline V gene (reference sequence). Deletions cut 0 bases from V and 8 bases from J, with 17 bases between. This CDR3 reads CASSLDFGGAHGYTF. The CDR3 bases are TGTGCCAGCAGCTTGGATTTCGGGGGGGCGCACGGCTACACCTTC.

The J gene is TRBJ2-4, the V gene TRBV6-6, with 7 positions matching TRBD2. V shed 4 bases, J shed 2 bases, and the junction held 2 bases outside the gene matches. This CDR3 region has 14 residues. Germline-derived CDR1 and CDR2 are MNHNY and SVGAGI (reference sequence). The CDR3 sequence: CASSSGGTKNIQYF. The CDR3 nucleotides read TGTGCCAGCAGTTCGGGGGGTACCAAAAACATTCAGTACTTC.

The chain joins TRBV7-2 to TRBJ2-7; possibly TRBD2 for D (5 bases). This CDR3 contains 16 residues. V was pared by 1 base and J by 5 bases, with 18 bases between. CDR1 is SGHTA, CDR2 FQGNSA, per germline. CDR3 in amino acids: CASSLVPGSGINEQYF. In DNA form, the CDR3 reads TGTGCCAGCAGCTTAGTCCCGGGGTCCGGAATAAACGAGCAGTACTTC.

The rearrangement links TRBV6-2 or TRBV6-3 to TRBJ2-4; 7 nucleotides match TRBD2. The J call is uncertain, as TRBJ2-5 better fits the DNA end. The germline V gene encodes CDR1 MNHEY and CDR2 SVGEGT. This CDR3 is 14 amino acids long. The CDR3 coding sequence is TGTGCCAGCCTCGGACTAGGGGTAGGAGAGACCCAGTACTTC. It encodes CASLGLGVGETQYF.

The chain joins TRBV6-1 to TRBJ1-4; perhaps TRBD1 as D (5 bases). V lost 3 bases and J lost 10, with 12 bases in between. Germline V gives CDR1 MNHNS, CDR2 SASEGT. This CDR3 has 13 residues. The CDR3: CASSDNTRGKLFF. The CDR3, as DNA: TGTGCCAGCAGTGACAATACTAGGGGAAAACTGTTTTTT.

The chain has TRBV20-1 and TRBJ2-6; D unclear. The germline CDR1 and CDR2 sequences are DFQATT and SNEGSKA (reference sequence). The CDR3 is 14 amino acids. V was clipped by 6 bases and J by 0 bases, with 9 bases between them. The CDR3 DNA follows: TGCAGTGCCTTACTGGACTCTGGGGCCAACGTCCTGACTTTC. This sequence encodes CSALLDSGANVLTF.

The V call is TRBV30, the J call TRBJ1-1, with no clear D. CDR3 length: 11 amino acids. The germline gives CDR1 GTSNPN, CDR2 SVGIG (reference sequence). CDR3 coding DNA: TGTATGGCGGGAGCAAACACTGAAGCTTTCTTT. This sequence encodes CMAGANTEAFF.

This chain links TRBV5-1 with TRBJ1-1; D uncertain. There are 14 residues in the CDR3. The germline V and J ends were trimmed by 3 bases and 3 bases, with 12 bases remaining between them. Germline lookup yields CDR1 SGHRS and CDR2 YFSETQ. CDR3 coding DNA: TGCGCCAGCAGCTCCGAAGGCCGGGACACTGAAGCTTTCTTT. It is translated as CASSSEGRDTEAFF.

The V and J genes are TRBV29-1 and TRBJ1-1, with D maybe TRBD1 (6 bases). Germline V gives CDR1 SQVTM, CDR2 ANQGSEA. The CDR3 runs to 14 residues. V dropped 8 bases and J dropped 4 bases, with 20 bases sitting between them. As DNA, the CDR3 is TGCAGCATGACCCACAGGGCTACCTCCACTGAAGCTTTCTTT. It encodes CSMTHRATSTEAFF.

The V gene is TRBV7-2, the J gene TRBJ1-2; the D gene is possibly TRBD1 (5 bases). CDR1 SGHTA and CDR2 FQGNSA come from the germline V gene. This CDR3 spans 15 amino acids. V was shortened by 4 bases and J by 7 bases, with 19 bases between the two germline ends. For the CDR3, the DNA is TGTGCCAGCAGCTCTAACGGAAGCTCCGGGGGTGGCTACACCTTC. Protein sequence: CASSSNGSSGGGYTF.

The V and J genes are TRBV4-2 and TRBJ2-3; 7 bases fit TRBD2. Germline CDR1 reads LGHNA; CDR2 reads YNFKEQ. The length of the CDR3 is 16 residues. Trimming removed 0 bases from V and 6 bases from J; junction bases left unmatched: 9. CDR3 amino acids: CASSQEGKRDLDTQYF. The CDR3 DNA follows: TGTGCCAGCAGCCAAGAGGGGAAGCGGGACCTCGATACGCAGTATTTT.

The chain links TRBV5-1 to TRBJ1-6; maybe TRBD1 (6 bases). Germline V gene sequence: CDR1 SGHRS, CDR2 YFSETQ. The CDR3 is made up of 19 amino acids. V was trimmed by 3 bases and J by 4 bases, leaving 23 bases between them. The CDR3 spells CASSSDEMDSPSYNSPLHF. CDR3 sequence (DNA): TGCGCCAGCAGCTCGGATGAAATGGACAGCCCTTCGTATAATTCACCCCTCCACTTT.

Only a few counts were recorded for this clonotype. The rearrangement links TRBV6-1 to TRBJ2-1; 12 bases are shared with TRBD2. The CDR3 is 15 amino acids. The ends lost 7 bases at V and 8 bases at J; junction bases unmatched: 9. The germline CDR1 and CDR2 sequences are MNHNS and SASEGT. CDR3 DNA: TGTGCCAGCACCCCCGGGACTAGCGGGTTCTATGAGCAGTTCTTC. Translation: CASTPGTSGFYEQFF.

J is TRBJ2-4 and V is TRBV28; D not resolved. Gene TRBJ2-7 matches the end of the DNA better, so the J call may be wrong. CDR1 and CDR2 from the germline V gene are MDHEN and SYDVKM. This CDR3 contains 15 residues. Here the CDR3 reads CASSLFGDSTDEQYF. As DNA, the CDR3 is TGTGCCAGCAGTTTATTTGGAGATAGTACCGACGAGCAGTACTTC.

This clonotype was recorded a few times. The rearrangement joins TRBV29-1 to TRBJ2-1, with D unresolved. The germline V and J ends were trimmed by 7 bases and 7 bases, with 14 bases remaining between them. Germline CDR1 and CDR2: SQVTM and ANQGSEA. The CDR3 has 12 amino acids. The DNA of the CDR3 is TGCAGCGGTGAGGACGTCCCGAATGAGCAGTTCTTC. It codes for CSGEDVPNEQFF.